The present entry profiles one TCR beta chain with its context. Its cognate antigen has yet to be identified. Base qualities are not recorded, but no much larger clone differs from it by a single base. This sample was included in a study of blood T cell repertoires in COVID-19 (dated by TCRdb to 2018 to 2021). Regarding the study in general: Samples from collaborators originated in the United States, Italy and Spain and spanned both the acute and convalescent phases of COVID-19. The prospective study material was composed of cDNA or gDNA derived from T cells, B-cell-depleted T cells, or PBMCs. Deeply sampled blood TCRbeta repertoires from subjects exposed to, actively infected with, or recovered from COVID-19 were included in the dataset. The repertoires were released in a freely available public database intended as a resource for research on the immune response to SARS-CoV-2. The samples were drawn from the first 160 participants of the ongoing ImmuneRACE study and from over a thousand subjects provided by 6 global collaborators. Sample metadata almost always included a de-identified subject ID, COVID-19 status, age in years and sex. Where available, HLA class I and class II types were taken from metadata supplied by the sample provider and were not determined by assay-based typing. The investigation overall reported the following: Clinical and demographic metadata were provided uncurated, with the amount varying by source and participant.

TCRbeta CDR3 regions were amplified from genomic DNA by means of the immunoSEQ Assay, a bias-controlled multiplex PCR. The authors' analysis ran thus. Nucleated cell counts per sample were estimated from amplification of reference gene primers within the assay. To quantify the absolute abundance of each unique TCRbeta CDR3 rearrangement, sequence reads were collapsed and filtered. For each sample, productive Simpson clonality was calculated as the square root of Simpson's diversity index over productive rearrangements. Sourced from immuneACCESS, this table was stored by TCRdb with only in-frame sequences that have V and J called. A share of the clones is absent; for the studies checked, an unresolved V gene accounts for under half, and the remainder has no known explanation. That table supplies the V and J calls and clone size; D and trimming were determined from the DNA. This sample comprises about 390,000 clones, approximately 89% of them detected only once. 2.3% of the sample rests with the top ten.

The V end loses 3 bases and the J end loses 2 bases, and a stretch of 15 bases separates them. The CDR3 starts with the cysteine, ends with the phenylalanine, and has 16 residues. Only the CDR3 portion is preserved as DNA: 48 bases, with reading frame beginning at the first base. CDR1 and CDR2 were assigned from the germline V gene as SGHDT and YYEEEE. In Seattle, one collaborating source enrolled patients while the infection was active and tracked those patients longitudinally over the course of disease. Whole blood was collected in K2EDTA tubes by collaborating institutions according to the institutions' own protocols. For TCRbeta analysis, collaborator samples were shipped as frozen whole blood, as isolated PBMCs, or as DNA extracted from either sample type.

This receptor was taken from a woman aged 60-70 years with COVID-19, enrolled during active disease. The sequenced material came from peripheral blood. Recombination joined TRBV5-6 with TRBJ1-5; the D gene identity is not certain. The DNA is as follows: TGTGCCAGCAGCTCGCCCGGGAAGTTAGGCAATCAGCCCCAGCATTTT. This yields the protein CASSSPGKLGNQPQHF.